This TCR beta chain emerged from a study of cytomegalovirus exposure and HLA in healthy donors (dated by TCRdb to 2017 to 2019). For the wider study: An earlier analysis of approximately 550 of the donors reported approximately 270 Gb of sequence data and 117 million unique TCR beta sequences from about 179 million T cells. In a later analysis, previously published TCR beta repertoires from some 640 donors were re-analyzed and high-resolution HLA genotyping was added so that TCR occurrence patterns could be studied. Of the 398 genotyped donors, about 80% fell in the genetic ancestry cluster associated with self-reported Caucasian donors. Among some 400 genotyped donors of the cohort, an average of approximately 240,000 unique TCR beta nucleotide sequences was sequenced per donor, of which 15% to 20% were non-productive. The T cell repertoires of several hundred subjects were profiled by immunosequencing and related to cytomegalovirus serostatus. Typing coverage differed by locus: A, B, C, DRB1 and DQB1 were typed in roughly 620-630 donors, DQA1 in around 500, DPA1 in around 600, and DPB1 in 400 to 490. The study aimed to test whether signatures of past pathogen exposure could be identified by cataloging public T cell receptors. A later genetic analysis used genome-wide SNP genotypes for about 60% of the 666 donors, treating that subset as a discovery cohort. In an earlier analysis of 500 to 650 of the donors, high-throughput TCR beta sequencing was used to judge whether each TCR beta V gene segment behaved as functional or pseudogenic. Donor age, sex, ethnicity and CMV serostatus were collected together with the repertoire data. An early release covering roughly 640 HLA-typed donors comprised about 310 gigabases of sequencing data and some 79 million unique TCR sequences. Every discovery cohort repertoire had been produced on one sequencing platform. The study combined high-throughput TCR immunosequencing, statistical association of individual TCRs with disease status, and machine learning to predict cytomegalovirus infection status. Roughly five DR-DQ haplotypes were handled as single units for association and clustering because linkage in the cohort was strong. Along with the 666-subject first cohort, a separate validation cohort of around 110 different subjects was used. HLA typing included class I and class II loci at four-digit resolution. The later analysis used no new phenotypic data to find candidate immune exposures, relying instead on TCR beta sequences and their occurrence across donors. Overall study outcomes, separate from this receptor: A later analysis found that most CMV-associated TCR beta chains appeared HLA-restricted, with HLA associations seemingly driven largely by CMV exposure. Only TCR beta chains were sequenced in this cohort, and the absence of alpha or paired-chain data limited detectable features. A later genetic analysis reported fewer N-insertions in productive TCRs among donors in an Asian-associated ancestry cluster than the roughly 720-donor mean. The earlier analysis of a few hundred of the donors excluded roughly 17 rarely observed V segments, including chromosome 9 orphons, because counts were too low. The only immune exposure information available for the cohort was CMV serostatus. An earlier analysis of around 600 of the donors showed that most TCR beta V segments appeared in productive rearrangements either about 87% or about 30% of the time, which broadly matched IMGT annotations. Because HLA typing was unavailable for some donors at each locus, only the typed subset was used in association tests. In a later analysis, HLA-associated TCR beta chains were found to be more clonally expanded and to have lower generation probabilities than equally common non-associated chains. Most TCR sequences were observed very rarely across donors, whereas some public TCRs were present in many individuals. A later analysis reported that several top co-occurrence clusters appeared linked to parvovirus B19, influenza, CMV and Epstein-Barr virus. The authors suggested that the approach could potentially be extended to other disease states and immunological phenotypes. In both the original and validation cohorts, the classifier was reported to diagnose cytomegalovirus status with high specificity and sensitivity. Sequencing depth was assumed to be roughly uniform across donors in the presence/absence analyses, though that assumption may not hold. According to a later analysis, TCR association rates differed among HLA loci, with DRB1 alleles showing the most associated TCRs and HLA-C alleles showing the fewest. Assigning TCR associations to individual alleles was difficult when HLA alleles, especially DR and DQ, strongly co-occurred. A group of highly shared sequence variants was considered likely to be a technical artifact of the sequencing pipeline. Some IMGT-functional V segments, including TRBV6-2 and TRBV6-3, could not be told apart with the 87-base-pair reads, so those segments were excluded. Correlated functional status among segregating V segments might be attributable to linkage disequilibrium, but an unknown experimental factor could not be ruled out. A few of the identified cytomegalovirus-associated TCR beta chains were confirmed in vitro to be specific for cytomegalovirus antigens. A later genetic analysis associated a missense DCLRE1C variant with V-gene and J-gene trimming of TCR beta chains, and an independent cohort replicated the association. A further reported finding was that TCR beta sequences accurately predicted the HLA-A and HLA-B alleles for most subjects in the first cohort. The study gave a list of some 150 TCR beta chains associated with cytomegalovirus. A later analysis associated 15,000 to 20,000 TCR beta sequences with specific HLA alleles at a false discovery rate of 0.05.

In the case of this clone: Its target antigen remains unknown. No quality values exist for individual bases; no much larger clone is one base distant.

The cohort consisted of some 670 healthy bone marrow donors. At the time of sampling, all cohort members were nominally healthy, though unrecorded immune exposures were likely present. The donor was CMV seronegative and belonged to the group of around 400 seronegative cohort members. Every donor gave a peripheral blood sample, and the peripheral blood mononuclear cells from that sample were used for TCR beta sequencing. The Qiagen DNeasy Blood Extraction Kit was used to extract genomic DNA from the blood cell samples. Per the germline V gene, MNHEY is the CDR1 and SVGAGI is the CDR2. V loses 2 bases of germline sequence and J loses 2 bases, and the interval between the two ends is 7 bases. There are 14 amino acids in the CDR3, from cysteine to phenylalanine inclusive. The retained sequence is limited to the CDR3, 42 bases, with the frame set at the first base. Libraries came from the immunoSEQ multiplex PCR assay. The multiplex PCR relied on a mix of 60 forward primers for TCR Vbeta segments and 13 reverse primers for TCR Jbeta segments. A multiplex PCR assay on genomic DNA amplified the CDR3 region of rearranged TCR beta genes. Amplified TCR beta libraries were sequenced as 87-base-pair reads on the Illumina HiSeq System. In the paper's pipeline: Across the roughly 640 repertoires, a later analysis counted 80 million or so unique TCR beta chains, approximately 12 million of which were shared by at least two donors. Raw reads were error-corrected and collapsed into unique sequences with a nearest-neighbor algorithm that merged closely related sequences to remove PCR and sequencing errors. Alignment of CDR3 sequences to IMGT reference sequences was used to assign V, D and J gene segments. For a sequence to be retained, at least a six-nucleotide match to both a V gene segment and a J gene segment was required. A rearrangement counted as productive if the CDR3 had no stop codons and remained in frame with V and J, and every other rearrangement counted as non-productive. CDR3 was defined according to IMGT convention as the region running from the second conserved V-encoded cysteine to the conserved J-encoded phenylalanine. The earlier analysis of approximately 500 of the donors excluded sequences that lacked an unambiguous match to a single V gene segment. An earlier analysis of under 750 of the donors called V segments functional above 56.7% productive rearrangements and segregating when the between-donor standard deviation exceeded 5%. A statistical classification framework was built to diagnose cytomegalovirus status from the catalog of TCR beta chain sequences. In a later analysis, V and J genes were assigned by comparing TCR nucleotide sequences against IMGT/GENE-DB human TR gene sequences. In a later analysis, CDR3 sequences and most-parsimonious VDJ recombination scenarios were assigned using the TCRdist pipeline. In a later analysis, every TCR beta chain was defined by the combination of its CDR3 amino acid sequence and its V-gene family, and reads without a unique V-gene family were dropped. To address suspected cross-contamination and a sequencing artifact, a later analysis removed roughly 580 highly shared, low-generation-probability nucleotide sequences. For each public chain, a later analysis derived a clonal expansion index from normalized ranks of inferred template counts within each repertoire. Generation probabilities in a later analysis came from a VDJ recombination model fitted to out-of-frame rearrangements, and those results were checked against IGoR. In a later analysis, TCR-TCR, TCR-HLA and TCR-CMV co-occurrence was scored with hypergeometric tests, and a repertoire-size bias correction was applied to TCR pairs. False discovery rates were estimated in a later analysis by permuting HLA or CMV assignments 20 times. In a later analysis, co-occurring TCRs were grouped using DBSCAN, and TCRdist sequence similarity was added for clustering within HLA-allele-positive subsets. Repertoires with fewer than 30,000 or more than 120,000 public chains, plus five repertoires with anomalous nucleotide sharing, were excluded from co-occurrence clustering. In its TCRdb copy, this immuneACCESS table keeps in-frame sequences only and misses some clones. Where compared with another copy, unresolved V genes explain less than half of these, and the others have no known cause. The V and J calls and clone size come from that table; D and trimming were worked out from the DNA. Present in this sample are around 110,000 clones, 66% of which were seen just once. The top ten hold approximately 1.4% of the sample.

Material for sequencing was PBMCs. The V gene is TRBV6-5 and the J gene is TRBJ1-3; the D gene cannot be named for sure. The receptor comes from a man aged 18-30 years in good health and CMV-seronegative. In nucleotides, the sequence is TGTGCCAGCAGTTACGGGAGAACTGGAAACACCATATATTTT. This is translated as CASSYGRTGNTIYF.